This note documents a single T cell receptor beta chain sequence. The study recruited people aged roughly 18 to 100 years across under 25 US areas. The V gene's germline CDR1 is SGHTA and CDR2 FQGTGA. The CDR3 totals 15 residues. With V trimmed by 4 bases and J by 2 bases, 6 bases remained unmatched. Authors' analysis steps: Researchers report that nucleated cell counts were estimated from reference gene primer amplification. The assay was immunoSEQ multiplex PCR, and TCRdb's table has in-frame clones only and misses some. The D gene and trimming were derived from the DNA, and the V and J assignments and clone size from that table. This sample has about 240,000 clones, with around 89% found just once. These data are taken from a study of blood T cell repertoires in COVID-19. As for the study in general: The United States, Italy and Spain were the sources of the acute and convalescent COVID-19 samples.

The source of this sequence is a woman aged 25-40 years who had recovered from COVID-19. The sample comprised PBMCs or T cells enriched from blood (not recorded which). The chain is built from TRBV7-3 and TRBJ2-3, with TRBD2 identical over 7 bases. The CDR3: CASSSAGTNTDTQYF. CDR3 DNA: TGTGCCAGCAGCTCGGCCGGGACTAACACAGATACGCAGTATTTT.